This is a list of T cell receptor beta chains from one sample in a study of early T cells in non-severe SARS-CoV-2 infection. TCRdb passed the 5' RACE reads through MiXCR, listing each CDR3 protein once. The sample consists of under 70,000 distinct CDR3 sequences, approximately 6% of them appearing once. The specimen was whole blood, collected at baseline. Every receptor here comes from an adult who was a healthcare worker with PCR-confirmed SARS-CoV-2 infection or an uninfected control (not recorded which). The conserved cysteine and the conserved F or W are not part of the CDR3 here. Fields, in order: J gene, V gene, CDR3 length, CDR3 protein.

j_call: TRBJ1-1; v_call: TRBV27; cdr3_length: 11; cdr3_aa: ASSPPGATEAF
j_call: TRBJ2-7; v_call: TRBV28; cdr3_length: 10; cdr3_aa: AIRRGVGEQY
j_call: TRBJ2-7; v_call: TRBV4-3; cdr3_length: 13; cdr3_aa: ASSQDLWTAYEQY
j_call: TRBJ1-1; v_call: TRBV3-1; cdr3_length: 12; cdr3_aa: ASSQGGRNTEAF
j_call: TRBJ1-2; v_call: TRBV20-1; cdr3_length: 13; cdr3_aa: SVSNRGSVSYGYT
j_call: TRBJ1-2; v_call: TRBV20-1; cdr3_length: 8; cdr3_aa: SALSVGYT
j_call: TRBJ2-2; v_call: TRBV12-3/TRBV12-4; cdr3_length: 13; cdr3_aa: ASSFRRGLTGELF
j_call: TRBJ2-3; v_call: TRBV13; cdr3_length: 13; cdr3_aa: ASSTGLAGPDTQY
j_call: TRBJ2-7; v_call: TRBV30; cdr3_length: 12; cdr3_aa: AWSGLAGGREQY
j_call: TRBJ1-4; v_call: TRBV10-3; cdr3_length: 12; cdr3_aa: AISESGTGEKLF